Listed below are T cell receptor beta chains from one sample, sequenced in a study of cytomegalovirus exposure and HLA in healthy donors. Sequenced by immunoSEQ multiplex PCR; TCRdb stores in-frame clones only, minus some. This table holds about 93,000 clones, 70% to 80% found once. Sequences were obtained from PBMCs. These receptors came from a man aged 30 to 45 in good health and CMV-seronegative. Each CDR3 is given with its conserved first and last residue. D genes are given only for firm matches.

j_call d_call v_call cdr3_length cdr3_aa
TRBJ2-3 TRBD2 TRBV27 16 CASTGSAGVVTDTQYF
TRBJ1-3 - TRBV5-8 15 CASSLGQFSGNTIYF
TRBJ2-3 TRBD1 TRBV7-9 15 CASSPPGTGGDTQYF
TRBJ1-5 TRBD1 TRBV25-1 16 CASSVGTGGGSQPQHF
TRBJ1-2 TRBD1 TRBV9 15 CASSRGTGALYGYTF
TRBJ2-3 TRBD2 TRBV27 16 CASRARLAGGPDTQYF
TRBJ1-5 - TRBV7-2 12 CASSFFNQPQHF
TRBJ1-5 TRBD1 TRBV18 15 CASSPGTGGNQPQHF
TRBJ2-7 TRBD1 TRBV7-9 16 CASSMGSGQVSYEQYF
TRBJ1-4 - TRBV5-6 15 CASSQVGTKGEKLFF
TRBJ1-1 TRBD1 TRBV27 16 CASSGTAGGARTEAFF
TRBJ1-2 - TRBV4-3 14 CASSQGAGRYGYTF
TRBJ2-5 TRBD2 TRBV2 14 CASSELAGLLTQYF
TRBJ1-2 TRBD1 TRBV6-6 14 CASREPGQSYGYTF
TRBJ2-5 TRBD1 TRBV25-1 15 CASSEARGRGETQYF
TRBJ2-7 - TRBV6-5 13 CASSYSSNLEQYF
TRBJ2-6 - TRBV15 17 CATSRDTGSSGANVLTF
TRBJ1-1 - TRBV29-1 14 CSVGVRGMNTEAFF
TRBJ1-5 - TRBV6-4 16 CAALQGIPNSNQPQHF
TRBJ2-1 TRBD1 TRBV6-6 15 CASSYSARGINEQFF
TRBJ2-3 - TRBV7-9 15 CASSLDRVGTDTQYF
TRBJ1-4 - TRBV6-5 13 CASTPRGGAGLFF
TRBJ2-1 - TRBV5-1 18 CASSLALRTGWISDEQFF
TRBJ2-1 TRBD2 TRBV7-3 13 CASSWGLAYEQFF
TRBJ1-2 - TRBV7-9 14 CASRRAGDGYGYTF
TRBJ2-7 TRBD1 TRBV11-2 15 CASSLEGTGDYEQYF
TRBJ1-1 TRBD1 TRBV4-2 18 CASSQAQRPGQGNTEAFF
TRBJ2-7 - TRBV27 16 CASSLARTDPMDEQYF
TRBJ1-5 - TRBV6-6 14 CASSYGASNQPQHF
TRBJ2-5 TRBD2 TRBV7-9 16 CASSPRLAGPQETQYF
TRBJ1-2 TRBD1 TRBV5-1 18 CASSLSGTGVPPKDGYTF
TRBJ2-3 TRBD2 TRBV6-1 14 CASSRTRGGDTQYF
TRBJ1-5 TRBD1 TRBV7-2 16 CASSLGEDRPDQPQHF
TRBJ2-1 TRBD2 TRBV7-6 15 CASSWGLAGVNEQFF
TRBJ2-5 TRBD2 TRBV4-1 16 CASSQGTSGNQETQYF
TRBJ1-5 - TRBV18 17 CASSPSPQDYSNQPQHF